The 5 T cell receptor beta chains presented below share a single source sample, sequenced in a study of blood T cell repertoires in COVID-19 (dated by TCRdb to 2018 to 2020). Libraries came from the immunoSEQ multiplex PCR assay. Not all clones reach the TCRdb copy of this immuneACCESS table, which keeps in-frame sequences only. Checked studies attribute under half of the gap to unresolved V genes and leave the rest unexplained. Counted in this sample were some 240,000 clones; roughly 80% of them appeared once. Of the sample, roughly 6.7% falls within the top ten clones. The sample taken for sequencing was peripheral blood. The receptors shown here come from a woman aged 70 to 79 with acute or convalescent COVID-19.

J is TRBJ2-5 and V is TRBV5-4; tentatively, D is TRBD1 (6 bases). V lost 3 bases and J lost 6, with 21 bases in between. The CDR3 runs to 16 residues. Germline lookup yields CDR1 SGHNT and CDR2 YYREEE (reference sequence). The CDR3 region has the DNA TGTGCCAGCAGCTCCCAGTGGGACACTCAAATAAAGACCCAGTACTTC. Protein product: CASSSQWDTQIKTQYF.

This sequence joins TRBV29-1 and TRBJ1-1, with a weak D call TRBD1 (6 bases). Per the germline V gene, CDR1 is SQVTM and CDR2 is ANQGSEA. V lost 6 bases and J 6 bases, leaving 17 bases between the germline ends. CDR3 length: 13 residues. CDR3 loop: CSVEPRGGPEAFF. The DNA for the CDR3 is TGCAGCGTGGAGCCCAGGGGTGGGCCTGAAGCTTTCTTT.

The chain couples TRBV18 to TRBJ2-7, with 9 bases lining up with TRBD1. Per germline, CDR1 KGHSH and CDR2 LQKENI. V was clipped by 4 bases and J by 4 bases; unmatched bases: 2. The CDR3 runs to 13 residues. The CDR3 sequence is CASSLTGGYEQYV. The CDR3 DNA is TGTGCCAGCTCACTGACAGGGGGGTACGAGCAGTACGTC.

The chain carries TRBV7-2 and TRBJ1-2, with D unclear. The V and J ends lost 3 bases and 4 bases respectively, with 9 bases between them. The CDR3 contains 13 residues. CDR1 is SGHTA, CDR2 FQGNSA, per germline. CDR3 in amino acids: CASSFRGGYGYTF. The CDR3 nucleotides are TGTGCCAGCAGCTTTCGGGGTGGCTATGGCTACACCTTC.

V and J are TRBV3-1 (or the pseudogene TRBV3-2) and TRBJ2-7; D gene uncertain. With 1 base removed from V and 6 bases from J, the gap between germline ends came to 4 bases. The CDR3 runs to 11 residues. Per the germline V gene, CDR1 is LGHDT and CDR2 is YNNKEL (reference sequence). The CDR3 is CASSQAGEQYV. In nucleotides, the CDR3 is TGTGCCAGCAGCCAAGCCGGCGAGCAGTACGTC.